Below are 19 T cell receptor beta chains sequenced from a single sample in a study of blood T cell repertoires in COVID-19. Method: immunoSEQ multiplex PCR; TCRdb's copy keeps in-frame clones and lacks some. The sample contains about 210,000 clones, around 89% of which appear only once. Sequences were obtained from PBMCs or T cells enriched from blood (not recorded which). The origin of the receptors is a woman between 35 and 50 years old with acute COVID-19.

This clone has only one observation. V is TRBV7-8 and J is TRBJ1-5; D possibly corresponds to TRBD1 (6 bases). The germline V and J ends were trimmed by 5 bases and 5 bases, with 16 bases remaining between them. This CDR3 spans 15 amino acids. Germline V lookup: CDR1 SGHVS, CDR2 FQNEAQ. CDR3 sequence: CASSREAGVHQPQHF. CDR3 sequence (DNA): TGTGCCAGCAGCCGAGAAGCAGGGGTTCATCAGCCCCAGCATTTT. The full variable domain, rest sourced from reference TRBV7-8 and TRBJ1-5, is GAGVSQSPRYKVAKRGQDVALRCDPISGHVSLFWYQQALGQGPEFLTYFQNEAQLDKSGLPSDRFFAERPEGSVSTLKIQRTQQEDSAVYLCASSREAGVHQPQHFGDGTRLSIL.

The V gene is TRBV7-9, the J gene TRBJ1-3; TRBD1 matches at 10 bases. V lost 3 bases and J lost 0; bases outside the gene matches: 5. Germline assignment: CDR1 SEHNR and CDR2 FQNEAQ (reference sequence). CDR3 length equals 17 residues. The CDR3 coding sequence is TGTGCCAGCAGCTTTCGCCGACAGGGGGCCTCTGGAAACACCATATATTTT. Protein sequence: CASSFRRQGASGNTIYF. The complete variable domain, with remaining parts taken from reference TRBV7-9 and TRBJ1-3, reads DTGVSQNPRHKITKRGQNVTFRCDPISEHNRLYWYRQTLGQGPEFLTYFQNEAQLEKSRLLSDRFSAERPKGSFSTLEIQRTEQGDSAMYLCASSFRRQGASGNTIYFGEGSWLTVV.

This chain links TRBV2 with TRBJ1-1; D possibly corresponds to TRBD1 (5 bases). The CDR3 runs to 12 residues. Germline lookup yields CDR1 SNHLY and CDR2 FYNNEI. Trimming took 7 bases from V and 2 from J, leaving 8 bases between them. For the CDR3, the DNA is TGTGCCAGCACAGGGTTAAACACTGAAGCTTTCTTT. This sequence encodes CASTGLNTEAFF.

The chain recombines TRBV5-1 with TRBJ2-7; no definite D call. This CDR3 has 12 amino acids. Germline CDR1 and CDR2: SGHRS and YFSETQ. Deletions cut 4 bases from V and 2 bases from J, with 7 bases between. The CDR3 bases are TGCGCCAGCAGCGGTAGTCCCTACGAGCAGTACTTC. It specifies CASSGSPYEQYF.

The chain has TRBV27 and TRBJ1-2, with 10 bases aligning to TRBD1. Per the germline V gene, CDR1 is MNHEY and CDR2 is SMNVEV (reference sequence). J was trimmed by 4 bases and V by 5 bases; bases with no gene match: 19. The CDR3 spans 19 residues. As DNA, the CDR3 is TGTGCCAGCAGTCCTCAAGGGACAGGGGCCGTGGGAACGACCTATGGCTACACCTTC. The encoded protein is CASSPQGTGAVGTTYGYTF.

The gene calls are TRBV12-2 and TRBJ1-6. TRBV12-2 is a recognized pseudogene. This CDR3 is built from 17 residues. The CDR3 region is CASRFIWGVFYNSPLHF. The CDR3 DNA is TGTGCAAGTCGCTTTATTTGGGGAGTTTTCTATAATTCACCCCTCCACTTT.

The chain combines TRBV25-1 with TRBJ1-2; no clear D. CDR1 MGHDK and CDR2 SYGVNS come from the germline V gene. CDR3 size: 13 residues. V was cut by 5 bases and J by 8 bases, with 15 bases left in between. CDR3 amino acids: CASSISGYGGYTF. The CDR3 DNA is TGTGCCAGCAGTATTTCAGGCTATGGAGGCTACACCTTC.

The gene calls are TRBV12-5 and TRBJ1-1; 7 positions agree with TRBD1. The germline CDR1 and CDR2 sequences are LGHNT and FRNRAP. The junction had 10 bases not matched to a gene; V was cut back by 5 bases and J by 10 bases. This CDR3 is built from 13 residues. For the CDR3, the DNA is TGTGCTAGTGGTAACCAGGGACCAGGGGGAGCTTTCTTT. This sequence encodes CASGNQGPGGAFF.

CDR3 DNA: TGTGCCAGCAGCCAAGATCCGGGACTAGCGCTGTCTGGGACCCAGTACTTC. This gives the protein CASSQDPGLALSGTQYF. The chain carries TRBV3-1 (or the pseudogene TRBV3-2) and TRBJ2-5; 10 bases map to TRBD2. CDR3 length: 17 residues. Unmatched junction bases numbered 11, after V lost 0 bases and J lost 7 bases. Germline assignment: CDR1 LGHDT and CDR2 YNNKEL (reference sequence).

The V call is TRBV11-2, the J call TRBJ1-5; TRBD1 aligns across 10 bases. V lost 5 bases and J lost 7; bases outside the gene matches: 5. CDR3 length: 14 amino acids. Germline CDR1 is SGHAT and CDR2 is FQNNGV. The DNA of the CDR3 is TGTGCCAGCAGCCGGACAGGGGGTGGGCAGCCCCAGCATTTT. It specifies CASSRTGGGQPQHF.

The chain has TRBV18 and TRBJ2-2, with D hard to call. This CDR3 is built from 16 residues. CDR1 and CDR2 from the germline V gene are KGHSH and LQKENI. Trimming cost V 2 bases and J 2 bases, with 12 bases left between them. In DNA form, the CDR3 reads TGTGCCAGCTCACCAGAGTACAGACCCAACACCGGGGAGCTGTTTTTT. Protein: CASSPEYRPNTGELFF.

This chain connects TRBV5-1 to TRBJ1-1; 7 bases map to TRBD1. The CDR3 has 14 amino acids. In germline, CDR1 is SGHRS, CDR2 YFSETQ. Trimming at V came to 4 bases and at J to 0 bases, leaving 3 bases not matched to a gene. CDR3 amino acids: CASSLDRVNTEAFF. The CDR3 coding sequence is TGCGCCAGCAGCCTAGACAGGGTGAACACTGAAGCTTTCTTT.

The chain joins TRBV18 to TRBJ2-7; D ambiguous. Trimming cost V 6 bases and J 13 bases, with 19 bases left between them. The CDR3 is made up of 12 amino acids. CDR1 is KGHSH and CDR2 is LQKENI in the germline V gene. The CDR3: CASSSSLAERYF. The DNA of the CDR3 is TGTGCCAGCTCGTCCTCGCTGGCGGAAAGATACTTC.

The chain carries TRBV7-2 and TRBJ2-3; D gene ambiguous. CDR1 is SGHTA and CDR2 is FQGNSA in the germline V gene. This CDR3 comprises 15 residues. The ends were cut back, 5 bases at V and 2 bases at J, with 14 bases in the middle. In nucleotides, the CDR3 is TGTGCCAGCAGCAACCTAGTCCCGAACACAGATACGCAGTATTTT. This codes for CASSNLVPNTDTQYF.

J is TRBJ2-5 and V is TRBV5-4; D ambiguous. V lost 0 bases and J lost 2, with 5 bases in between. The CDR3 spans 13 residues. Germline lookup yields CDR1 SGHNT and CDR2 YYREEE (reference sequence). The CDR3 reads CASSLAVQETQYF. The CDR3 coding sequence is TGTGCCAGCAGCTTGGCCGTTCAAGAGACCCAGTACTTC.

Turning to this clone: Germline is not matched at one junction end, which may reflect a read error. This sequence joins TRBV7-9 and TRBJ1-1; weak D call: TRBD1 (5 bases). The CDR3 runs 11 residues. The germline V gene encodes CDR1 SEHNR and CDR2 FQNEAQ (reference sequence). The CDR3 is CASSPGGGGAF. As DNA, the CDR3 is TGTGCCAGCAGCCCAGGCGGGGGAGGAGCATTT.

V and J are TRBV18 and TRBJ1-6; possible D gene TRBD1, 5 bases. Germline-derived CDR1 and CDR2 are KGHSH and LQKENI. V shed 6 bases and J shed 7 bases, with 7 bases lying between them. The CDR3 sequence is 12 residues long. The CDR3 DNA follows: TGTGCCAGCTCCGACAGAAATTCACCCCTCCACTTT. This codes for CASSDRNSPLHF.

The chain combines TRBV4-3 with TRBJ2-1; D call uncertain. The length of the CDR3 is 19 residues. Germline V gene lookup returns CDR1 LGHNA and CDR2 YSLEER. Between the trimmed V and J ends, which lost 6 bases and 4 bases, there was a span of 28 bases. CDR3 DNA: TGCGCCAGCAGTTCTGGCGCCCCTAGGAGCTCCTTCGGGTACAATGAGCAGTTCTTC. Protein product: CASSSGAPRSSFGYNEQFF.

CDR3: CASSQGQTSGNTIYF. In DNA, the CDR3 is TGCGCCAGCAGCCAAGGACAGACCTCTGGAAACACCATATATTTT. The V and J genes are TRBV4-3 and TRBJ1-3; tentative D call: TRBD1 (5 bases). This CDR3 comprises 15 residues. V gave up 1 base and J gave up 0 bases, with 7 bases separating them. CDR1 is LGHNA and CDR2 is YSLEER in the germline V gene.